A selection of T cell receptor beta chains follows, all from one sample in a study of T-cell memory formation after mild COVID-19. One entry per CDR3 protein results from TCRdb running MiXCR on the 5' RACE reads. There are about 340,000 distinct CDR3 sequences in the sample; approximately 16% occur only once, and under 25% lies in the top ten. The sequenced sample was PBMCs or a T cell subset sorted from them (not recorded which). The receptors originated from a man aged 18 to 35 who had mild COVID-19 (a few samples of this study predate the infection). Cell type and time point are not known. The CDR3 runs from the conserved cysteine through the conserved F or W. The order of the fields is D gene, clone size, V gene, J gene, CDR3 protein, CDR3 DNA. The D gene is left open where the match is weak. Not every row has a clone size; where given, it reads once, few, many or a size class.

-,-,TRBV24-1,TRBJ1-1,CATSDRRGNTEAFF,TGTGCCACCAGTGATAGGCGCGGGAACACTGAAGCTTTCTTT
-,few,TRBV5-1,TRBJ2-5,CASSSAFQETQYF,TGCGCCAGCAGCTCCGCCTTCCAAGAGACCCAGTACTTC
TRBD2,-,TRBV12-3/TRBV12-4,TRBJ2-7,CASSSSGGRGAYEQYF,TGTGCCAGCAGCTCTAGCGGGGGACGGGGAGCCTACGAGCAGTACTTC
-,-,TRBV12-3/TRBV12-4,TRBJ1-3,CASSETDSGNTIYF,TGTGCCAGCAGCGAGACTGACTCTGGAAACACCATATATTTT
-,few,TRBV20-1,TRBJ1-5,CSAREARENQPQHF,TGCAGTGCTAGAGAGGCCAGGGAAAATCAGCCCCAGCATTTT
TRBD2,-,TRBV5-4,TRBJ2-1,CASSYAGGRNNEQFF,TGTGCCAGCAGCTACGCGGGGGGGCGGAATAATGAGCAGTTCTTC
TRBD1,few,TRBV18,TRBJ1-6,CASSPTGPGKGSPLHF,TGTGCCAGCTCACCGACAGGGCCAGGGAAGGGCTCACCCCTCCACTTT
-,many,TRBV7-9,TRBJ2-5,CASSFPRQDPLRETQYF,TGTGCCAGCAGCTTTCCGAGACAGGACCCCCTCAGGGAGACCCAGTACTTC
TRBD1,-,TRBV7-9,TRBJ1-1,CASRLTGTGRTEAFF,TGTGCCAGCAGGCTGACCGGGACAGGGAGGACTGAAGCTTTCTTT
-,-,TRBV6-5,TRBJ1-1,CASSLFLQGNTEAFF,TGTGCCAGCAGCCTATTTCTACAGGGGAACACTGAAGCTTTCTTT
TRBD1,few,TRBV20-1,TRBJ2-3,CSARDRGGADTQYF,TGCAGTGCTAGAGATCGAGGGGGCGCAGATACGCAGTATTTT
-,few,TRBV6-2/TRBV6-3,TRBJ1-6,CASSPRDTRRSPLHF,TGTGCCAGCAGCCCTCGGGACACAAGGCGATCACCCCTCCACTTT
-,once,TRBV6-6,TRBJ1-6,CASTQYPRGYNSPLHF,TGTGCCAGCACTCAATACCCTCGCGGTTATAATTCACCCCTCCACTTT
-,-,TRBV12-3/TRBV12-4,TRBJ1-6,CASRPGGSTYNSPLHF,TGTGCCAGCCGGCCCGGGGGCAGCACCTATAATTCACCCCTCCACTTT
-,few,TRBV4-1,TRBJ2-1,CASSQGGTGYNEQFF,TGCGCCAGCAGCCAGGGCGGGACGGGTTACAATGAGCAGTTCTTC
TRBD2,-,TRBV12-3/TRBV12-4,TRBJ2-5,CASEGTSGGWGTQYF,TGTGCCAGCGAAGGGACTAGCGGGGGTTGGGGGACCCAGTACTTC
TRBD2,few,TRBV6-5,TRBJ2-5,CASSRTSGGRETQYF,TGTGCCAGCAGCCGGACTAGCGGGGGGCGGGAGACCCAGTACTTC
-,-,TRBV5-4,TRBJ2-1,CASSFGRAIYNEQFF,TGTGCCAGCAGCTTCGGTCGAGCAATTTACAATGAGCAGTTCTTC
-,few,TRBV18,TRBJ2-5,CASSPGSGMLQETQYF,TGTGCCAGCTCACCGGGTAGCGGAATGCTTCAAGAGACCCAGTACTTC
TRBD1,-,TRBV29-1,TRBJ1-1,CSVREGRGHNTEAFF,TGCAGCGTCCGGGAGGGGAGGGGGCACAACACTGAAGCTTTCTTT
-,many,TRBV6-5,TRBJ2-1,CASSYSAGVYNEQFF,TGTGCCAGCAGTTACTCGGCAGGGGTCTACAATGAGCAGTTCTTC
-,-,TRBV9,TRBJ1-1,CASNAWGNTEAFF,TGTGCCAGCAACGCCTGGGGGAACACTGAAGCTTTCTTT